The sample holds many counts of the clone carrying this T cell receptor (beta chain). The CDR3 is 16 amino acids. Trimming shortened V by 0 bases and J by 0 bases, and 9 bases separated the two germline ends. TCRdb reprocessed the RT-PCR reads with MiXCR, giving one entry per CDR3 protein. The sample records roughly 940,000 distinct CDR3 sequences, approximately 19% being singletons. The data stem from a study of patients and donors after allogeneic stem cell transplantation. The chain employs TRBV12-3 or TRBV12-4 and TRBJ1-5; D ambiguous. The sequenced sample consisted of blood, either unsorted or a sorted T cell fraction (not recorded which). The TCR comes from a human donor who was either an allogeneic HSCT recipient or a stem cell or donor lymphocyte infusion donor (not recorded which). It is not recorded whose cells these are; they may come from a transplant donor. CDR3 protein: CASSLAGGDSNQPQHF. The CDR3, as DNA: TGTGCCAGCAGTTTAGCGGGCGGTGATAGCAATCAGCCCCAGCATTTT.